Reported below is one T cell receptor beta chain. Its antigen is currently not known. Per-nucleotide qualities are absent, and no much larger clonotype sits a single base away. The source of the sample is a study of control samples from healthy donors and cancer patients (TCRdb year 2020). Libraries came from the immunoSEQ multiplex PCR assay. Here the immuneACCESS table is served through TCRdb, limited to in-frame sequences with V and J called. Missing clones are a known gap in these copies; in checked studies unresolved V genes cover under half, and the rest lacks a known reason. The sample records about 160,000 clones, 70% to 90% of which are singletons. Of the sample, around 12% is held by the ten largest clones. V loses 0 bases at its end and J loses 4 bases; junction bases beyond the gene matches: 2. From the cysteine up to the phenylalanine, the CDR3 has a length of 15 residues. Just the 45-base CDR3 DNA is kept, in frame starting at base 1. CDR1 and CDR2 are drawn from the germline V gene: MNHEY, SVGAGI.

The source is a man aged 25 to 40 in good health. The rearrangement joined TRBV6-5 to TRBJ1-1; 10 of the junction bases match TRBD1. Specimen: blood. In nucleotide form, the sequence is TGTGCCAGCAGTTACTCGGACAGGGGGGCCACTGAAGCTTTCTTT. The translation is CASSYSDRGATEAFF.